This paragraph covers one T cell receptor (beta chain) sequence. Its antigen remains unknown. A clone one base away is much larger, so this may be a read error. Other DNA variants within this sample encode the same CDR3. The sample originates from a study of shared clonotypes between healthy human individuals. As for the study in general: Donors had three CD4 naive, three CD4 memory, two CD8 naive and one CD8 memory plate apiece. General study points: Of the naive CD4 clonotypes, around 4.8% were shared across a few donors. As a rule, naive subsets had a larger estimated richness than memory subsets.

V shed 4 bases and J shed 3 bases, with 8 bases lying between them. This CDR3 spans 12 amino acids. Per the germline V gene, CDR1 is SGHRS and CDR2 is YFSETQ. This table comes from immunoSEQ multiplex PCR, and its TCRdb copy is limited to in-frame clones, with some not included. The sample yields millions of clones, roughly 94% seen once. All donors qualified as healthy HIV-negative adults and had experienced no recent acute infections or vaccinations. This receptor was obtained from a man aged 18 to 29 in good health. The sequenced material came from naive CD4+ T cells sorted from blood. Specified subset: CD45RA+ positively selected. The J gene is TRBJ2-7, the V gene TRBV5-1, with a tentative D call TRBD1 (5 bases). The DNA for the CDR3 is TGCGCCAGCAGCCGTGACAGCTACGAGCAGTACTTC. Amino acids: CASSRDSYEQYF.